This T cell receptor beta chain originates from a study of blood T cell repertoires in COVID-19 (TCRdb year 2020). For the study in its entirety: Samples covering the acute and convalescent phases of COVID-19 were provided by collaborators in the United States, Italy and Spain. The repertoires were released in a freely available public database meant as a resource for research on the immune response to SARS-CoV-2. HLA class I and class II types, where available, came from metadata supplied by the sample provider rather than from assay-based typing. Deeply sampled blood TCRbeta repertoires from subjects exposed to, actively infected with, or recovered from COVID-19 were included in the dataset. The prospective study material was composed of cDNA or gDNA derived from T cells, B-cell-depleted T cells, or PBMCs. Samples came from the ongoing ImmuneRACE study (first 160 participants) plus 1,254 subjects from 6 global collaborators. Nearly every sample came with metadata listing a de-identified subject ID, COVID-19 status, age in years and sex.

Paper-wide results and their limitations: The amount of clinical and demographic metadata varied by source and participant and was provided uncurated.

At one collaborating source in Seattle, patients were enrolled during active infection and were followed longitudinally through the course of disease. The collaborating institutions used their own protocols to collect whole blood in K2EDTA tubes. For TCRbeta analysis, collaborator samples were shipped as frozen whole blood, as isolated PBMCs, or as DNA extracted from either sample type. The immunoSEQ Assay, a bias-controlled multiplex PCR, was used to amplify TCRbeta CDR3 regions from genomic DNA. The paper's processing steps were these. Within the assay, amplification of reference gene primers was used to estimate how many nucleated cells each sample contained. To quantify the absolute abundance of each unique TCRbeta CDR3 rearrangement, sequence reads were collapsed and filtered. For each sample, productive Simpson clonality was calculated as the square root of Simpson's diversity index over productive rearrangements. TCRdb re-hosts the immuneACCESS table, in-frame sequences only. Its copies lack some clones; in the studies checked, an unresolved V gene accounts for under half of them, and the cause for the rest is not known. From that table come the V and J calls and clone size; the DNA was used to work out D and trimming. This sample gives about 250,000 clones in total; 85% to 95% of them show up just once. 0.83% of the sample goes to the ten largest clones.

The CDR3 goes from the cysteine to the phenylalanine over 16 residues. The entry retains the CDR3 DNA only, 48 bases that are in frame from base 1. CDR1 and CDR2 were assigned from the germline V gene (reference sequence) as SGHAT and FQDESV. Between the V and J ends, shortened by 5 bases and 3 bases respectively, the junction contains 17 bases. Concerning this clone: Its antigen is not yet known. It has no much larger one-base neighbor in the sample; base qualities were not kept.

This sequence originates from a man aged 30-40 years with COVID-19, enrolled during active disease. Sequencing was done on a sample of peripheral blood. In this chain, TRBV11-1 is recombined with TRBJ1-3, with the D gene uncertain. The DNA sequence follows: TGTGCCAGCAGCCAAGACCGGGGATCGAATGGAAACACCATATATTTT. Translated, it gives CASSQDRGSNGNTIYF.